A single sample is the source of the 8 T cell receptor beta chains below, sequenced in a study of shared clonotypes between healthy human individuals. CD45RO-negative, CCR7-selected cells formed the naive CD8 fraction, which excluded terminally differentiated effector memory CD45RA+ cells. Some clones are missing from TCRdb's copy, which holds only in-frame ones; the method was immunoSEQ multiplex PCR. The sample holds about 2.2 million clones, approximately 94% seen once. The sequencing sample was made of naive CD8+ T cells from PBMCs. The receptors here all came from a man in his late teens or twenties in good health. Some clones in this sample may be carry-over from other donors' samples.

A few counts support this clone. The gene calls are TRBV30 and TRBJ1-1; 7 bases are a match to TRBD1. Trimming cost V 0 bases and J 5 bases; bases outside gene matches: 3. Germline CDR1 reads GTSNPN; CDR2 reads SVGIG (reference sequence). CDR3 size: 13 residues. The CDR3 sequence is CAWSVTGSTEAFF. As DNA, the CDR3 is TGTGCCTGGAGTGTGACAGGGTCGACTGAAGCTTTCTTT.

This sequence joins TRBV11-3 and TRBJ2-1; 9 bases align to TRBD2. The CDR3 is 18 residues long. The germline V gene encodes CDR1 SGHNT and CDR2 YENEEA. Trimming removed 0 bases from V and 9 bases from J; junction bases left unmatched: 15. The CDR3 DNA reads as TGTGCCAGCAGCTTAGATGGGCTTACGACTAGCGGCCGGATTGAGCAGTTCTTC. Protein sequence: CASSLDGLTTSGRIEQFF.

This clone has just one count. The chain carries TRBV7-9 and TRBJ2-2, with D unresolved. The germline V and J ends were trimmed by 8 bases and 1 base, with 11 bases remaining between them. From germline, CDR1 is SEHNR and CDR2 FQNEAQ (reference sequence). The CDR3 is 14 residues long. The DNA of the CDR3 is TGTGCCAGCTCGTGGGCAGAGAACACCGGGGAGCTGTTTTTT. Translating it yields CASSWAENTGELFF.

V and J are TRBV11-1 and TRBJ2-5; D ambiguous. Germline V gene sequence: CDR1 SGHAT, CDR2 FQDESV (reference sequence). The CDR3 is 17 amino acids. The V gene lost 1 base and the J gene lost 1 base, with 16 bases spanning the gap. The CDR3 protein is CASSLECHGVPQETQYF. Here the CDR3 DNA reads TGTGCCAGCAGCTTAGAGTGTCATGGTGTACCCCAAGAGACCCAGTACTTC.

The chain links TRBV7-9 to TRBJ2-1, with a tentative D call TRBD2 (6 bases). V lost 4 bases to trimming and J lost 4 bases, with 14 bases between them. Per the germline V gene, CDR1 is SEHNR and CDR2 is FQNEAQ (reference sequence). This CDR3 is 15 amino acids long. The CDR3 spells CASSWGMGTYNEQFF. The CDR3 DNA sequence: TGTGCCAGCAGCTGGGGGATGGGGACTTACAATGAGCAGTTCTTC.

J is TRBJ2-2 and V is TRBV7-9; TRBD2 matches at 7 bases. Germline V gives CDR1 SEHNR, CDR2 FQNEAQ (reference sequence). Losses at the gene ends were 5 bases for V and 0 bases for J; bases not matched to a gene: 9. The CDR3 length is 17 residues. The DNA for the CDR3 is TGTGCCAGCAGCCTGACTGGAGCGGGGACGAACACCGGGGAGCTGTTTTTT. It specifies CASSLTGAGTNTGELFF.

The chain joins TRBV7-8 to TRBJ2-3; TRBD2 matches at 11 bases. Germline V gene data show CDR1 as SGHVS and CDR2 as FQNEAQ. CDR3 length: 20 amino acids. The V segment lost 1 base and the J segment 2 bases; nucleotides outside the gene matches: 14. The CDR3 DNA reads TGTGCCAGCAGCTTAGTTTTAGCGGGAGGGCTCCCGACTTCCACAGATACGCAGTATTTT. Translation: CASSLVLAGGLPTSTDTQYF.

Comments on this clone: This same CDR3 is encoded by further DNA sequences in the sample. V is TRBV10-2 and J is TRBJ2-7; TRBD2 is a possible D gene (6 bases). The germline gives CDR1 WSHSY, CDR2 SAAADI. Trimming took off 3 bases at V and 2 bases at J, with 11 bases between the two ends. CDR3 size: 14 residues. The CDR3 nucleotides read TGCGCCAGCAGTGACCGGGACTCCACCTACGAGCAGTACTTC. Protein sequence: CASSDRDSTYEQYF.